What follows are 9 T cell receptor beta chains derived from one specimen sequenced in a study of cytomegalovirus exposure and HLA in healthy donors. Amplification used 60 Vbeta primers and 13 Jbeta primers. TCRdb's copy holds only in-frame clones and misses some; the assay was immunoSEQ multiplex PCR. The table has 200,000 to 250,000 clones, around 80% seen once. The source material was PBMCs. These receptors came from a boy between 5 and 17 years old in good health and CMV-seronegative.

The chain carries TRBV6-5 and TRBJ2-1; perhaps TRBD2 as D (5 bases). Germline assignment: CDR1 MNHEY and CDR2 SVGAGI. CDR3 length equals 15 residues. Deletions cut 6 bases from V and 0 bases from J, with 12 bases between. The CDR3 DNA is TGTGCCAGCAGCTATGGGAGCGGCTCCTACAATGAGCAGTTCTTC. The encoded protein is CASSYGSGSYNEQFF.

This clone was picked up one time. The gene calls are TRBV7-6 and TRBJ1-2, with D unclear. The CDR3 spans 12 residues. The germline V gene encodes CDR1 SGHVS and CDR2 FNYEAQ. Between the trimmed V and J ends, which lost 4 bases and 5 bases, there was a span of 8 bases. The CDR3 region has the DNA TGTGCCAGCAGCTCCACAGAGTATGGCTACACCTTC. Protein sequence: CASSSTEYGYTF.

The chain recombines TRBV2 with TRBJ2-5, with a possible D match to TRBD2 (5 bases). Germline V CDR1 and CDR2: SNHLY, FYNNEI. The V end lost 6 bases, the J end lost 2 bases, and 22 bases lay between the germline ends. This CDR3 region has 17 residues. CDR3 sequence reads: CASSFSFYSPGQETQYF. CDR3 nucleotides: TGTGCCAGCAGCTTCTCCTTTTACAGCCCGGGGCAAGAGACCCAGTACTTC.

The chain uses TRBV11-3 and TRBJ2-5; 7 bases are shared with TRBD1. This CDR3 is built from 11 residues. J gave up 5 bases and V 8 bases, and 2 bases lay outside the gene matches. CDR1 SGHNT and CDR2 YENEEA come from the germline V gene. The CDR3 here is CASGTAETQYF. The CDR3 bases are TGTGCCAGCGGGACAGCGGAGACCCAGTACTTC.

The chain carries TRBV18 and TRBJ1-2; no clear D. V was trimmed by 0 bases and J by 8 bases, leaving 13 bases between them. Germline-derived CDR1 and CDR2 are KGHSH and LQKENI. The CDR3 spans 14 residues. CDR3 protein: CASSPPLLTGGYTF. The DNA of the CDR3 is TGTGCCAGCTCACCACCGCTCCTCACGGGAGGCTACACCTTC.

Concerning this clone itself: The CDR3 does not close with the conserved phenylalanine or tryptophan, likely indicating a read error. The DNA is omitted, as the CDR3 cannot be located on it reliably, and the CDR3 follows TCRdb's listing. This sequence joins TRBV21-1 and TRBJ2-7; TRBD1 was called by the table and not checked on the DNA. TRBV21-1 is tagged as a pseudogene. Termini included, the CDR3 measures 12 amino acids. CDR3 sequence: CASSIHCEQDPL.

This clone has only a few counts. V gene TRBV19 combines with J gene TRBJ2-7, with a weak D call TRBD2 (5 bases). Germline CDR1 LNHDA, CDR2 SQIVND (reference sequence). V was pared by 7 bases and J by 1 base, with 14 bases between. This CDR3 comprises 14 residues. The DNA of the CDR3 is TGTGCCAGTAAGGCAGGATCGGGGTCCTACGAGCAGTACTTC. The encoded protein is CASKAGSGSYEQYF.

This clone was seen only once. At one end, the junction sequence differs from germline, possibly due to a read error. CDR3 region: CVSSEQGGSNQPQHF. The CDR3 DNA sequence: TGTGTCAGCAGTGAACAGGGGGGATCGAATCAGCCCCAGCATTTT. J is TRBJ1-5 and V is TRBV6-4; TRBD1 matches 8 bases. The CDR3 runs 15 residues. The germline V gene encodes CDR1 MRHNA and CDR2 SNTAGT.

The table lists this clone with a few counts. J is TRBJ1-2 and V is TRBV11-3; D might be TRBD1 (5 bases). The germline V gene encodes CDR1 SGHNT and CDR2 YENEEA. V was trimmed by 5 bases and J by 4 bases, leaving 8 bases between them. The CDR3 has 12 amino acids. CDR3 sequence reads: CASSTGIYGYTF. The CDR3 DNA follows: TGTGCCAGCAGCACAGGCATCTATGGCTACACCTTC.